The present entry profiles one T cell receptor (beta chain) with its context. The data were obtained in a study of memory CD4+ T cells and cytomegalovirus serostatus. The wider study: Of the healthy Belgian adults, roughly ten were CMV seropositive and more than 20 seronegative.

Single viable CD3+CD4+CD8-CD45RO+ cells were sorted as the memory CD4+ T cells. The protocol was immunoSEQ multiplex PCR, while the TCRdb copy is restricted to in-frame clones and leaves out a portion. The table lists about 53,000 clones, about 78% of them singletons, with about 0.79% in the top ten. Sequencing was done on a sample of memory CD4+ T cells from blood. This TCR was sampled from an adult in good health and CMV-seronegative.

CDR3 protein: CAWSVGQGGNSPLHF. The CDR3 nucleotides read TGTGCCTGGAGTGTTGGACAGGGGGGAAATTCACCCCTCCACTTT. The V gene is TRBV30, the J gene TRBJ1-6, with TRBD1 matching 10 bases. The germline V gene encodes CDR1 GTSNPN and CDR2 SVGIG (reference sequence). The CDR3 runs 15 residues. J lost 7 bases, V lost 0 bases, and 3 bases had no gene match.